The 14 T cell receptor beta chains in this list originate from one sample, sequenced in a study of T cell responses to AZD1222 COVID-19 vaccine. Sequencing was performed with immunoSEQ multiplex PCR; in TCRdb, only in-frame clones are kept and a portion is missing. The sample includes some 56,000 clones, 75% to 90% of them seen just once. Specimen: peripheral blood, collected 28 days after the second AZD1222 dose. These receptors were obtained from an adult who received the AZD1222 COVID-19 vaccine.

This chain links TRBV7-9 with TRBJ2-7; 10 bases match TRBD2. Germline assignment: CDR1 SEHNR and CDR2 FQNEAQ (reference sequence). The J segment lost 5 bases and the V segment lost 1 base, leaving 14 bases of the junction unmatched. This CDR3 spans 18 amino acids. The CDR3 DNA sequence: TGTGCCAGCAGCTTAGAGCGGGAGGGCCTTTTGAAGATCCACGAGCAGTACTTC. Translation: CASSLEREGLLKIHEQYF.

The chain recombines TRBV3-1 (or the pseudogene TRBV3-2) with TRBJ2-7, with TRBD1 matching 8 bases. Per the germline V gene, CDR1 is LGHDT and CDR2 is YNNKEL (reference sequence). This CDR3 contains 13 residues. V shed 4 bases, J shed 13 bases, and the junction held 12 bases outside the gene matches. This CDR3 reads CASSLRSDRAVYF. CDR3 nucleotides: TGTGCCAGCAGCCTCCGATCGGACAGGGCGGTTTACTTC.

The chain couples TRBV2 to TRBJ1-1; TRBD1 matches 7 bases. Trimming cost V 7 bases and J 4 bases; bases outside gene matches: 6. From germline, CDR1 is SNHLY and CDR2 FYNNEI. CDR3 size: 13 residues. This CDR3 reads CASTRGRGTEAFF. For the CDR3, the DNA is TGTGCCAGCACGAGGGGGCGAGGCACTGAAGCTTTCTTT. The variable domain in full, with the rest retrieved from reference TRBV2 and TRBJ1-1, is EPEVTQTPSHQVTQMGQEVILRCVPISNHLYFYWYRQILGQKVEFLVSFYNNEISEKSEIFDDQFSVERPDGSNFTLKIRSTKLEDSAMYFCASTRGRGTEAFFGQGTRLTVV.

The chain couples TRBV7-2 to TRBJ2-7; possible D gene TRBD2, 5 bases. Germline values: CDR1 SGHTA, CDR2 FQGNSA. V was clipped by 6 bases and J by 5 bases, with 17 bases between them. The CDR3 covers 14 residues. The CDR3 spells CASRPNPGINEQYF. CDR3 sequence (DNA): TGTGCCAGCAGACCAAATCCGGGGATCAACGAGCAGTACTTC.

The gene calls are TRBV19 and TRBJ1-1; D ambiguous. Germline CDR1 reads LNHDA; CDR2 reads SQIVND (reference sequence). Trimming took off 3 bases at V and 5 bases at J, with 10 bases between the two ends. The CDR3 spans 13 residues. For the CDR3, the DNA is TGTGCCAGTAGTATTCCGTCGGGGACTGAAGCTTTCTTT. Translated: CASSIPSGTEAFF.

The rearrangement uses TRBV11-2 and TRBJ2-7; 10 nucleotides line up with TRBD1. Looked up from germline, CDR1 is SGHAT and CDR2 is FQNNGV. V lost 3 bases and J lost 12; bases outside the gene matches: 14. The CDR3 totals 15 residues. CDR3 nucleotides: TGTGCCAGCAGCTTCGGACAGGGGGTGGACCTAGGAATGTACTTC. Translation gives CASSFGQGVDLGMYF.

This rearrangement joins TRBV19 to TRBJ1-1; 7 bases match TRBD1. The V gene end was trimmed by 10 bases and the J gene end by 5 bases; junction bases not matched to a gene: 16. CDR3 length: 15 residues. Germline V gives CDR1 LNHDA, CDR2 SQIVND (reference sequence). The CDR3 is CATFQERQGRTEAFF. The CDR3 DNA reads as TGTGCCACGTTCCAAGAGAGACAGGGTCGGACTGAAGCTTTCTTT.

V and J are TRBV6-5 and TRBJ2-6; the D is unclear. This CDR3 comprises 15 residues. With 3 bases removed from V and 2 bases from J, the gap between germline ends came to 8 bases. Germline CDR1 is MNHEY and CDR2 is SVGAGI. This CDR3 is CASSYAFPGANVLTF. CDR3 nucleotides: TGTGCCAGCAGTTATGCTTTCCCTGGGGCCAACGTCCTGACTTTC.

The chain has TRBV29-1 and TRBJ1-1; no firm D call. With 6 bases removed from V and 5 bases from J, the gap between germline ends came to 13 bases. The CDR3 covers 12 residues. CDR1 and CDR2 (germline): SQVTM, ANQGSEA. CDR3 sequence reads: CSVFPGRTEAFF. CDR3 bases: TGCAGCGTGTTCCCGGGAAGGACTGAAGCTTTCTTT.

The chain employs TRBV29-1 and TRBJ1-1, with 7 bases lining up with TRBD1. Germline V gene sequence: CDR1 SQVTM, CDR2 ANQGSEA. CDR3 length: 14 residues. J lost 3 bases, V lost 2 bases, and 6 bases had no gene match. The CDR3 nucleotides read TGCAGCGTTGAAACAGGGAGGGGGCACACTGAAGCTTTCTTT. It translates to CSVETGRGHTEAFF.

The rearrangement links TRBV6-4 to TRBJ2-3; no definite D call. The germline gives CDR1 MRHNA, CDR2 SNTAGT. V lost 2 bases to trimming and J lost 1 base, with 7 bases between them. This CDR3 has 14 residues. This CDR3 reads CASSDGHRTDTQYF. The CDR3 region has the DNA TGTGCCAGCAGTGACGGCCACCGCACAGATACGCAGTATTTT.

This clone has a single count. This chain's CDR3 is CASSNGLGGYEQYF. As DNA, the CDR3 is TGTGCCAGCAGCAACGGACTAGGGGGTTACGAGCAGTACTTC. The J gene is TRBJ2-7, the V gene TRBV27; D possibly corresponds to TRBD2 (7 bases). Germline CDR1 is MNHEY and CDR2 is SMNVEV (reference sequence). This CDR3 spans 14 amino acids. Trimming removed 6 bases at V and 4 bases at J, with 16 bases between.

This clone was picked up a small number of times. The rearrangement joins TRBV5-1 to TRBJ1-2; D not resolved. This CDR3 is 13 amino acids long. Germline CDR1 reads SGHRS; CDR2 reads YFSETQ. V lost 4 bases and J 2 bases, leaving 9 bases between the germline ends. As DNA, the CDR3 is TGCGCCAGCAGCACCGGCGGAAACTATGGCTACACCTTC. This gives the protein CASSTGGNYGYTF. The variable domain in full, with the rest retrieved from reference TRBV5-1 and TRBJ1-2, is KAGVTQTPRYLIKTRGQQVTLSCSPISGHRSVSWYQQTPGQGLQFLFEYFSETQRNKGNFPGRFSGRQFSNSRSEMNVSTLELGDSALYLCASSTGGNYGYTFGSGTRLTVV.

The chain carries TRBV6-4 and TRBJ1-2, with D maybe TRBD1 (6 bases). CDR3 length equals 12 residues. CDR1 and CDR2 from the germline V gene are MRHNA and SNTAGT. V lost 4 bases and J 5 bases, leaving 8 bases between the germline ends. The DNA for the CDR3 is TGTGCCAGCAGTGGAGGGGGTTATGGCTACACCTTC. The encoded protein is CASSGGGYGYTF.